This T cell receptor (beta chain) was observed in a study of T-cell memory formation after mild COVID-19. Study-wide results and limits: Later expanders leaned toward CD4+, whereas clones contracting from day 15 to 85 were balanced CD4/CD8.

About this clonotype itself: Its antigen is undetermined.

TCRdb analysed the 5' RACE reads with MiXCR anew, one entry per CDR3 protein. This table holds about 190,000 distinct CDR3 sequences, roughly 18% found once. Germline CDR1 and CDR2: MGHDK and SYGVNS. The CDR3 covers 13 residues. J lost 5 bases, V lost 5 bases, and 5 bases had no gene match. V is TRBV25-1 and J is TRBJ2-5; 7 positions agree with TRBD2. The sequencing input was PBMCs or a T cell subset sorted from them (not recorded which). This sequence originates from an adult woman who had mild COVID-19 (a few samples of this study predate the infection). Cell type and time point are not known. The CDR3 DNA is TGTGCCAGCAGTCACGGGAGGTGGGAGACCCAGTACTTC. Protein sequence: CASSHGRWETQYF. Complete variable domain (other parts from reference TRBV25-1 and TRBJ2-5): EADIYQTPRYLVIGTGKKITLECSQTMGHDKMYWYQQDPGMELHLIHYSYGVNSTEKGDLSSESTVSRIRTEHFPLTLESARPSHTSQYLCASSHGRWETQYFGPGTRLLVL.